Following are 32 T cell receptor beta chains from one sample sequenced in a study of CXCR3-negative and CXCR3-positive naive CD8 T cells. Each TRB cDNA library was prepared by 5' RACE (with UMI labels). TCRdb reprocessed the 5' RACE reads; each CDR3 protein has one entry and no DNA is given. This table holds about 56,000 distinct CDR3 sequences. The sequenced sample was memory CD8+ T cells from blood. These receptors originate from a human donor in good health. Some clones in this sample may be carry-over from other donors' samples.

The chain uses TRBV5-1 and TRBJ2-5; TCRdb returns TRBD1, unconfirmable since there is no DNA. Germline lookup yields CDR1 SGHRS and CDR2 YFSETQ. The CDR3 spans 14 residues. This CDR3 reads CASSQWTGQETQYF. Variable domain in full (rest from reference TRBV5-1 and TRBJ2-5): KAGVTQTPRYLIKTRGQQVTLSCSPISGHRSVSWYQQTPGQGLQFLFEYFSETQRNKGNFPGRFSGRQFSNSRSEMNVSTLELGDSALYLCASSQWTGQETQYFGPGTRLLVL.

V is TRBV29-1 and J is TRBJ2-6; no DNA is available, so the TRBD1 call from TCRdb remains unchecked. Germline V lookup: CDR1 SQVTM, CDR2 ANQGSEA. The CDR3 covers 13 residues. This CDR3 is CSVVGGEANVLTF.

V is TRBV6-2 or TRBV6-3 and J is TRBJ2-1; TCRdb's D call of TRBD1 is untestable without DNA. Germline-derived CDR1 and CDR2 are MNHEY and SVGEGT. The CDR3 has 15 amino acids. The CDR3 reads CASSYAQGSVDEQFF.

The gene calls are TRBV14 and TRBJ2-1. The CDR3 has 15 residues. The germline V gene has CDR1 SGHDN and CDR2 FVKESK. The CDR3 loop reads CACNPRTGPYNEQFF.

The chain is built from TRBV7-9 and TRBJ1-1. The germline V gene has CDR1 SEHNR and CDR2 FQNEAQ (reference sequence). The CDR3 runs to 13 residues. This chain's CDR3 is CASSFPMNTEAFF.

This chain uses TRBV20-1 with TRBJ2-1; checking the TCRdb D call of TRBD2 is not possible without DNA. This CDR3 is 14 amino acids long. Germline CDR1 DFQATT, CDR2 SNEGSKA (reference sequence). CDR3 sequence reads: CSASSGRGYNEQFF.

This sequence joins TRBV20-1 and TRBJ2-3; TCRdb gives TRBD1 as the D gene, but with no DNA this cannot be confirmed. This CDR3 is built from 20 residues. Germline values: CDR1 DFQATT, CDR2 SNEGSKA (reference sequence). CDR3 region: CSARDPLAGKSRVVTDTQYF.

The chain couples TRBV29-1 to TRBJ2-5. Germline-derived CDR1 and CDR2 are SQVTM and ANQGSEA. This CDR3 has 12 residues. CDR3: CSVEEGFETQYF.

The genes are TRBV29-1 and TRBJ2-7. Germline assignment: CDR1 SQVTM and CDR2 ANQGSEA. The CDR3 is made up of 11 amino acids. Here the CDR3 reads CSVEWGYEQYF.

The gene calls are TRBV6-6 and TRBJ2-7; TCRdb's D call, TRBD1, is unchecked because there is no DNA. The germline V gene encodes CDR1 MNHNY and CDR2 SVGAGI (reference sequence). CDR3 length: 12 residues. The CDR3 sequence: CASTDRGTEQYF.

The chain has TRBV29-1 and TRBJ1-1; TCRdb picks TRBD1, but there is no DNA to check that call. The CDR3 has 12 residues. The germline V gene has CDR1 SQVTM and CDR2 ANQGSEA. The CDR3: CSVPGINTEAFF.

This chain connects TRBV6-6 to TRBJ2-7; the TRBD1 assignment by TCRdb is unverifiable without DNA. From germline, CDR1 is MNHNY and CDR2 SVGAGI (reference sequence). The CDR3 totals 16 residues. The CDR3 region is CASSYSVQGLSYEQYF.

This chain links TRBV4-3 with TRBJ2-5; the D call of TRBD2 rests on TCRdb alone, since no DNA is present to check it. The CDR3 spans 16 residues. The germline gives CDR1 LGHNA, CDR2 YSLEER. The CDR3 region is CASSQGTSGGGETQYF.

This sequence joins TRBV12-3 or TRBV12-4 and TRBJ1-2. The length of the CDR3 is 13 residues. This CDR3 is CASKDGDFYGYTF.

V and J are TRBV7-2 and TRBJ1-2; without DNA, the TCRdb call of TRBD1 cannot be checked. CDR3 length: 16 amino acids. CDR1 and CDR2 (germline): SGHTA, FQGNSA. CDR3 sequence reads: CASSLQDSFSGYGYTF.

The chain is built from TRBV7-3 and TRBJ2-7; TCRdb designates TRBD1, a call that cannot be tested without DNA. This CDR3 is 16 amino acids long. CDR1 SGHTA and CDR2 FQGTGA come from the germline V gene. This chain's CDR3 is CASSSLGTALPYEQYF.

This chain uses TRBV7-8 with TRBJ2-7; TCRdb reports TRBD1, a call that lacks DNA to check it against. There are 13 residues in the CDR3. CDR1 is SGHVS and CDR2 is FQNEAQ in the germline V gene. CDR3 sequence: CASSPGGPYEQYF.

The rearrangement uses TRBV5-1 and TRBJ2-1; the D call of TRBD2 rests on TCRdb alone, since no DNA is present to check it. The CDR3 loop spans 14 amino acids. Germline V gives CDR1 SGHRS, CDR2 YFSETQ. This CDR3 is CASTFQRGSNEQFF.

The rearrangement uses TRBV28 and TRBJ2-7; TCRdb picks TRBD2, but there is no DNA to check that call. The germline V gene has CDR1 MDHEN and CDR2 SYDVKM. This CDR3 comprises 14 residues. The CDR3 loop reads CASSNLAGRSWQYF.

The V gene is TRBV6-2 or TRBV6-3, the J gene TRBJ1-1; TCRdb names TRBD1, which stays unverified in the absence of DNA. The CDR3 loop spans 13 amino acids. Germline assignment: CDR1 MNHEY and CDR2 SVGEGT. CDR3 protein: CASRPTHRVGAFF.

The chain links TRBV4-2 to TRBJ2-7; checking the TCRdb D call of TRBD1 is not possible without DNA. CDR1 is LGHNA, CDR2 YNFKEQ, per germline. This CDR3 is 15 amino acids long. The CDR3 spells CASSQDEGASYEQYF.

The chain has TRBV20-1 and TRBJ2-3. Germline lookup yields CDR1 DFQATT and CDR2 SNEGSKA (reference sequence). The CDR3 contains 12 residues. The CDR3 is CSAREGGYTQYF.

This chain uses TRBV14 with TRBJ1-1. The V gene's germline CDR1 is SGHDN and CDR2 FVKESK. The CDR3 spans 14 residues. This chain's CDR3 is CASSQATRHTEAFF.

V gene TRBV20-1 combines with J gene TRBJ2-1; the TCRdb call, TRBD1, lacks DNA for checking. Per germline, CDR1 DFQATT and CDR2 SNEGSKA (reference sequence). The CDR3 consists of 16 residues. This CDR3 reads CSARDFRGAPYNEQFF.

V and J are TRBV6-4 and TRBJ1-2; with no DNA, the TCRdb D assignment of TRBD1 cannot be verified. The germline CDR1 and CDR2 sequences are MRHNA and SNTAGT. There are 15 residues in the CDR3. CDR3 region: CASSDSVTGVSGYTF.

V gene TRBV20-1 combines with J gene TRBJ2-7. This CDR3 has 12 amino acids. Germline V gene lookup returns CDR1 DFQATT and CDR2 SNEGSKA (reference sequence). The CDR3 sequence is CSAKDRPYEQYF.

The chain has TRBV11-2 and TRBJ2-7. The germline V gene has CDR1 SGHAT and CDR2 FQNNGV. This CDR3 has 13 amino acids. This CDR3 reads CASSHESSYEQYF.

The genes are TRBV25-1 and TRBJ2-7. Germline V gene lookup returns CDR1 MGHDK and CDR2 SYGVNS. The CDR3 has 13 amino acids. CDR3 amino acids: CASDDRGSYEQYF.

The CDR3 sequence is CSVLGQGYYNEQFF. V and J are TRBV29-1 and TRBJ2-1; TCRdb designates TRBD1, a call that cannot be tested without DNA. Germline CDR1 reads SQVTM; CDR2 reads ANQGSEA. This CDR3 contains 14 residues.

The gene calls are TRBV7-8 and TRBJ2-7. This CDR3 comprises 14 residues. The germline V gene encodes CDR1 SGHVS and CDR2 FQNEAQ. The CDR3: CASSLQGGSYEQYF.

The CDR3 region is CSARDGQLDPRNEQFF. This chain uses TRBV20-1 with TRBJ2-1. Germline-derived CDR1 and CDR2 are DFQATT and SNEGSKA (reference sequence). The CDR3 is 16 amino acids.

The chain combines TRBV2 with TRBJ2-7; TCRdb gives TRBD1 as the D gene, but with no DNA this cannot be confirmed. Per the germline V gene, CDR1 is SNHLY and CDR2 is FYNNEI. CDR3 length: 14 amino acids. The CDR3 is CASSRTGGAYEQYF.